The rows below give T cell receptor beta chains drawn from one sample of a study of T cells in Graves' hyperthyroidism and ophthalmopathy. From the multiplex PCR reads, TCRdb called clonotypes with MiXCR, one entry per CDR3 protein. The sample lists roughly 380,000 distinct CDR3 sequences, approximately 15% occurring once. What was sequenced was blood. All receptors come from a man between 25 and 39 years old with Graves' hyperthyroidism that later progressed to Graves' ophthalmopathy. Both conserved end residues are part of each CDR3. A D gene is named only where the DNA matches it firmly. Clone size, where shown, is once, few, many, or a class for clones that have expanded.

abundance: .
j_gene: TRBJ1-4
v_gene: TRBV18
d_gene: .
CDR3nt: TGTGCCAGCTCACCACGGGGGGGCCCTAATGAAAAACTGTTTTTT
CDR3aa: CASSPRGGPNEKLFF

abundance: .
j_gene: TRBJ2-7
v_gene: TRBV2
d_gene: .
CDR3nt: TGTGCCAGCAGTGGGGGGATGGGGAGACTCTACGAGCAGTACTTC
CDR3aa: CASSGGMGRLYEQYF

abundance: many
j_gene: TRBJ2-3
v_gene: TRBV7-2
d_gene: .
CDR3nt: TGTGCCAGCAGCTCCCAAAGCACCCCCACAGATACGCAGTATTTT
CDR3aa: CASSSQSTPTDTQYF

abundance: many
j_gene: TRBJ1-4
v_gene: TRBV28
d_gene: .
CDR3nt: TGTGCCAGCAGTTCAGGATCAACTAATGAAAAACTGTTTTTT
CDR3aa: CASSSGSTNEKLFF

abundance: few
j_gene: TRBJ2-7
v_gene: TRBV5-1
d_gene: .
CDR3nt: TGCGCCAGCAGCTCCCCGGGCAGGGAAACCTACGAGCGGTACTTC
CDR3aa: CASSSPGRETYERYF

abundance: .
j_gene: TRBJ2-2
v_gene: TRBV3-1
d_gene: .
CDR3nt: TGTGCCAGCAGCTACACGGGGGCGGGGCCTCGTGGCGGGGAGCTGTTTTTT
CDR3aa: CASSYTGAGPRGGELFF

abundance: few
j_gene: TRBJ2-3
v_gene: TRBV5-1
d_gene: .
CDR3nt: TGCGCCAGCAGCTCTCTCGGCCCCACAGATACGCAGTATTTT
CDR3aa: CASSSLGPTDTQYF

abundance: .
j_gene: TRBJ2-7
v_gene: TRBV28
d_gene: .
CDR3nt: TGTGCCAGCAGCATTCCCAGGGGTGAAGGCCCCTACGAGCAGTACTTC
CDR3aa: CASSIPRGEGPYEQYF

abundance: many
j_gene: TRBJ1-4
v_gene: TRBV11-2
d_gene: TRBD1
CDR3nt: TGTGCCAGCAGCGATCCCGGGACAGCAACTAATGAAAAACTGTTTTTT
CDR3aa: CASSDPGTATNEKLFF

abundance: many
j_gene: TRBJ2-7
v_gene: TRBV20-1
d_gene: .
CDR3nt: TGCAGTGCTGGGTTCTACGAGCAGTACTTC
CDR3aa: CSAGFYEQYF